One sample yielded the 26 T cell receptor beta chains listed below, sequenced in a study of shared clonotypes between healthy human individuals. The method was immunoSEQ multiplex PCR; TCRdb's version includes in-frame clones alone and lacks a portion of them. This table holds approximately 1,000,000 clones, around 78% found once. The sequencing sample was made of memory CD4+ T cells from PBMCs. Subset reported: CD45RA-negative fraction. All receptors derive from a man between 18 and 35 years old in good health. Some clones in this sample may be carry-over from other donors' samples.

The chain couples TRBV28 to TRBJ1-1; D is ambiguous. V gave up 6 bases and J gave up 1 base, with 12 bases separating them. Germline assignment: CDR1 MDHEN and CDR2 SYDVKM. The CDR3 is 14 residues long. In nucleotides, the CDR3 is TGTGCCAGCAGCCCAGGAGGCGGGAACACTGAAGCTTTCTTT. Translating gives CASSPGGGNTEAFF.

The chain has TRBV2 and TRBJ1-1, with D possibly matching TRBD1 (6 bases). The CDR3 length is 14 residues. Trimming took off 7 bases at V and 3 bases at J, with 15 bases between the two ends. The germline CDR1 and CDR2 sequences are SNHLY and FYNNEI. The CDR3 DNA is TGTGCCAGCACCCCTCACAGGGTGGACACTGAAGCTTTCTTT. This sequence encodes CASTPHRVDTEAFF.

V and J are TRBV5-1 and TRBJ2-2, with 7 bases aligning to TRBD2. The CDR3 is made up of 15 amino acids. J lost 4 bases, V lost 4 bases, and 7 bases had no gene match. Per germline, CDR1 SGHRS and CDR2 YFSETQ. In nucleotides, the CDR3 is TGCGCCAGCAGCGCGACTAGCAGTGGCACCGGGGAGCTGTTTTTT. This translates into CASSATSSGTGELFF.

The V gene is TRBV13, the J gene TRBJ2-1, with 9 positions matching TRBD2. The CDR3 is 15 amino acids. V gave up 3 bases and J gave up 7 bases; unmatched junction bases: 7. Germline CDR1 is PRHDT and CDR2 is FYEKMQ (reference sequence). CDR3 nucleotides: TGTGCCAGCAGCTTCTGGCGGGAGGGTCAGAATGAGCAGTTCTTC. Protein sequence: CASSFWREGQNEQFF.

V gene TRBV28 combines with J gene TRBJ2-2; D is unclear. The CDR3 extends over 14 amino acids. Germline V gives CDR1 MDHEN, CDR2 SYDVKM. V shed 5 bases and J shed 3 bases, with 10 bases lying between them. Written as DNA, the CDR3 is TGTGCCAGCAGTCCCGTCGTCGACACCGGGGAGCTGTTTTTT. Protein sequence: CASSPVVDTGELFF.

The chain joins TRBV19 to TRBJ1-3, with a weak D call TRBD1 (5 bases). Germline CDR1 is LNHDA and CDR2 is SQIVND (reference sequence). Trimming removed 6 bases at V and 1 base at J, with 10 bases between. The CDR3 has 14 residues. This CDR3 reads CASRLGGSGNTIYF. In nucleotides, the CDR3 is TGTGCCAGTAGGTTGGGGGGTTCTGGAAACACCATATATTTT.

This chain links TRBV18 with TRBJ2-1, with 9 bases matching TRBD1. This CDR3 spans 15 amino acids. Germline-derived CDR1 and CDR2 are KGHSH and LQKENI. The V segment lost 4 bases and the J segment 6 bases; nucleotides outside the gene matches: 7. Written as DNA, the CDR3 is TGTGCCAGCTCACAGGGACAGGGTAGAGGCAATGAGCAGTTCTTC. It is translated as CASSQGQGRGNEQFF.

The chain couples TRBV6-1 to TRBJ1-5; D perhaps matches TRBD1 (5 bases). Trimming removed 3 bases at V and 1 base at J, with 10 bases between. CDR3 length: 15 amino acids. Per germline, CDR1 MNHNS and CDR2 SASEGT. CDR3 bases: TGTGCCAGCAGTGACAGGGCTGAGAGCAATCAGCCCCAGCATTTT. Translated: CASSDRAESNQPQHF.

CDR3 in DNA: TGTGCCAGTAGTATTGGGAGAGACTCTGGGGCCAACGTCCTGACTTTC. Protein sequence: CASSIGRDSGANVLTF. The rearrangement joins TRBV19 to TRBJ2-6; D perhaps matches TRBD2 (5 bases). This CDR3 is built from 16 residues. V lost 3 bases and J 0 bases, leaving 9 bases between the germline ends. Germline CDR1 and CDR2: LNHDA and SQIVND (reference sequence). Together with reference TRBV19 and TRBJ2-6, the CDR3 gives the full variable domain: DGGITQSPKYLFRKEGQNVTLSCEQNLNHDAMYWYRQDPGQGLRLIYYSQIVNDFQKGDIAEGYSVSREKKESFPLTVTSAQKNPTAFYLCASSIGRDSGANVLTFGAGSRLTVL.

This clone was recorded only once. The chain is built from TRBV28 and TRBJ1-5; D not resolved. This CDR3 is 13 amino acids long. Germline V gene data show CDR1 as MDHEN and CDR2 as SYDVKM. Trimming left V 3 bases short and J 4 bases short, with 7 bases between. The CDR3 DNA sequence: TGTGCCAGCAGTTTTTACGTAAATCAGCCCCAGCATTTT. It specifies CASSFYVNQPQHF.

The chain employs TRBV5-1 and TRBJ2-3; TRBD1 might be the D (5 bases). Germline values: CDR1 SGHRS, CDR2 YFSETQ. The CDR3 is 14 amino acids. With 2 bases removed from V and 3 bases from J, the gap between germline ends came to 10 bases. This CDR3 is CASSFGRATDTQYF. The CDR3 nucleotides are TGCGCCAGCAGCTTTGGCAGGGCTACAGATACGCAGTATTTT.

V is TRBV6-1 and J is TRBJ1-2; no clear D. The CDR3 has 15 amino acids. Germline values: CDR1 MNHNS, CDR2 SASEGT. V was clipped by 2 bases and J by 4 bases, with 14 bases between them. The CDR3 sequence: CASSEYRQDFYGYTF. CDR3 DNA sequence: TGTGCCAGCAGTGAATATCGGCAGGACTTCTATGGCTACACCTTC.

This clone was counted a few times. The genes are TRBV7-2 and TRBJ2-7, with 7 nucleotides matching TRBD1. This CDR3 has 14 residues. CDR1 is SGHTA, CDR2 FQGNSA, per germline. J lost 5 bases, V lost 0 bases, and 4 bases had no gene match. The CDR3, as DNA: TGTGCCAGCAGCTTAGCCGGGACAGAGGACGAGCAGTACTTC. As protein: CASSLAGTEDEQYF.

A word on this clone: One end of the junction fails to match germline, which may point to a read error. The CDR3 DNA reads TGTGCCAGCAGCTTATCGGCCAGCCAAGTGTTGTTTTTT. Encoded protein: CASSLSASQVLFF. The V and J genes are TRBV28 and TRBJ1-4, with D hard to call. The germline CDR1 and CDR2 sequences are MDHEN and SYDVKM. This CDR3 comprises 13 residues.

The genes are TRBV28 and TRBJ2-5; the match to TRBD1 covers 7 bases. The CDR3 runs 13 residues. CDR1 is MDHEN and CDR2 is SYDVKM in the germline V gene. With V trimmed by 6 bases and J by 5 bases, 6 bases remained unmatched. The CDR3, as DNA: TGTGCCAGCAGAAACACAGGGGTGGAGACCCAGTACTTC. This codes for CASRNTGVETQYF. Filled out from reference TRBV28 and TRBJ2-5, the complete variable domain reads DVKVTQSSRYLVKRTGEKVFLECVQDMDHENMFWYRQDPGLGLRLIYFSYDVKMKEKGDIPEGYSVSREKKERFSLILESASTNQTSMYLCASRNTGVETQYFGPGTRLLVL.

V gene TRBV19 combines with J gene TRBJ2-2; a possible D gene is TRBD1 (6 bases). Germline CDR1 reads LNHDA; CDR2 reads SQIVND (reference sequence). The CDR3 has 15 residues. Trimming removed 3 bases from V and 1 base from J, with 9 bases in between. CDR3 sequence: CASSIGRGNTGELFF. CDR3 bases: TGTGCCAGTAGTATTGGCAGGGGGAACACCGGGGAGCTGTTTTTT.

The chain combines TRBV6-5 with TRBJ1-2, with a tentative D call TRBD1 (6 bases). Germline V lookup: CDR1 MNHEY, CDR2 SVGAGI. The ends were cut back, 8 bases at V and 3 bases at J, with 19 bases in the middle. The CDR3 has 15 residues. CDR3: CASLGGQRGYYGYTF. The DNA for the CDR3 is TGTGCCAGCCTGGGGGGGCAGAGGGGATACTATGGCTACACCTTC.

This clone came up a few times. This rearrangement joins TRBV2 to TRBJ1-4; D is perhaps TRBD1 (5 bases). Germline CDR1 and CDR2: SNHLY and FYNNEI. V lost 2 bases, J lost 12 bases, and 16 bases lay in between. This CDR3 region has 14 residues. The CDR3: CASSELVSTGELFF. The CDR3 DNA reads TGTGCCAGCAGTGAATTGGTCAGCACGGGGGAACTGTTTTTT.

J is TRBJ2-3 and V is TRBV7-3; perhaps TRBD2 as D (6 bases). The CDR3 totals 14 residues. The germline V gene has CDR1 SGHTA and CDR2 FQGTGA. V lost 7 bases, J lost 2 bases, and 13 bases lay in between. The CDR3 reads CASTPTRYTDTQYF. The DNA for the CDR3 is TGTGCCAGCACCCCGACTAGGTACACAGATACGCAGTATTTT.

V gene TRBV25-1 combines with J gene TRBJ2-3; TRBD1 aligns across 10 bases. Germline CDR1 is MGHDK and CDR2 is SYGVNS. Trimming took 4 bases from V and 1 from J; bases not matched to a gene: 8. The CDR3 covers 17 residues. The CDR3 DNA reads as TGTGCCAGCAGTGCTGGGACAGGGGTTTCCCGCACAGATACGCAGTATTTT. Its protein product is CASSAGTGVSRTDTQYF.

This sequence joins TRBV14 and TRBJ1-3; no clear D gene. The CDR3 is made up of 15 amino acids. Trimming left V 0 bases short and J 0 bases short, with 6 bases between. Germline CDR1 reads SGHDN; CDR2 reads FVKESK. Written as DNA, the CDR3 is TGTGCCAGCAGCCAAGACCCGTTCTCTGGAAACACCATATATTTT. It translates to CASSQDPFSGNTIYF. Supplemented by reference TRBV14 and TRBJ1-3, the full variable domain reads EAGVTQFPSHSVIEKGQTVTLRCDPISGHDNLYWYRRVMGKEIKFLLHFVKESKQDESGMPNNRFLAERTGGTYSTLKVQPAELEDSGVYFCASSQDPFSGNTIYFGEGSWLTVV.

The V call is TRBV7-2, the J call TRBJ2-1; no firm D call. There are 12 residues in the CDR3. Between the trimmed V and J ends, which lost 2 bases and 10 bases, there was a span of 9 bases. Germline CDR1 is SGHTA and CDR2 is FQGNSA. The CDR3: CASSLFGREQFF. CDR3 in DNA: TGTGCCAGCAGCTTATTCGGTCGGGAGCAGTTCTTC.

J is TRBJ2-3 and V is TRBV6-5; D unresolved. V shed 6 bases and J shed 9 bases, with 16 bases lying between them. This CDR3 comprises 13 residues. Germline CDR1 and CDR2: MNHEY and SVGAGI. This CDR3 reads CASRVSRTGTQYF. CDR3 nucleotides: TGTGCCAGCAGAGTTTCCAGGACCGGCACGCAGTATTTT.

The V and J genes are TRBV29-1 and TRBJ2-2, with 7 bases matching TRBD1. This CDR3 region has 14 residues. The germline gives CDR1 SQVTM, CDR2 ANQGSEA. V was clipped by 4 bases and J by 4 bases; unmatched bases: 6. The CDR3 is CSVVRTGRTGELFF. DNA for the CDR3: TGCAGCGTTGTGCGGACAGGACGCACCGGGGAGCTGTTTTTT.

This clone turned up a few times. The chain is built from TRBV11-1 and TRBJ2-1; D is possibly TRBD1 (5 bases). The V and J ends lost 5 bases and 2 bases respectively, with 10 bases between them. The CDR3 spans 14 residues. Germline-derived CDR1 and CDR2 are SGHAT and FQDESV (reference sequence). As DNA, the CDR3 is TGTGCCAGCAGCCCCCAACAGGCCTACAATGAGCAGTTCTTC. Encoded protein: CASSPQQAYNEQFF.

J is TRBJ2-3 and V is TRBV7-2; 14 bases agree with TRBD2. Germline V CDR1 and CDR2: SGHTA, FQGNSA. The CDR3 is 18 residues long. With 4 bases clipped from V and 5 bases from J, the junction kept 11 bases outside the gene matches. CDR3 amino acids: CASSSYRRLAGGRDTQYF. As DNA, the CDR3 is TGTGCCAGCAGCTCATACCGAAGACTAGCGGGAGGGAGAGATACGCAGTATTTT. Complete variable domain (other parts from reference TRBV7-2 and TRBJ2-3): GAGVSQSPSNKVTEKGKDVELRCDPISGHTALYWYRQSLGQGLEFLIYFQGNSAPDKSGLPSDRFSAERTGGSVSTLTIQRTQQEDSAVYLCASSSYRRLAGGRDTQYFGPGTRLTVL.